These 30 T cell receptor beta chains share one sample of origin, sequenced in a study of blood T cell repertoires in COVID-19. The method was immunoSEQ multiplex PCR; TCRdb's version includes in-frame clones alone and lacks a portion of them. Among roughly 100,000 clones listed, over 75% were seen once. Sequences were obtained from peripheral blood. These TCRs come from a human donor in a cohort sampled during active or convalescent COVID-19.

The chain recombines TRBV2 with TRBJ1-6; D remains unclear. The CDR3 spans 13 residues. Between the trimmed V and J ends, which lost 6 bases and 10 bases, there was a span of 13 bases. CDR1 and CDR2 (germline): SNHLY, FYNNEI. DNA for the CDR3: TGTGCCAGCAGCGAATCGGGGAACTCACCCCTCCACTTT. Protein: CASSESGNSPLHF.

CDR3 loop: CASSDWRGGLTDTQYF. For the CDR3, the DNA is TGTGCCAGCAGTGACTGGCGGGGGGGACTGACAGATACGCAGTATTTT. This chain joins TRBV2 and TRBJ2-3, with 9 bases that match TRBD2. CDR3 length: 16 residues. Germline CDR1 is SNHLY and CDR2 is FYNNEI. V lost 3 bases, J lost 3 bases, and 7 bases stayed unmatched.

The J gene is TRBJ2-5, the V gene TRBV11-2, with a possible D match to TRBD2 (6 bases). The CDR3 sequence is 15 residues long. Trimming took 0 bases from V and 5 from J, leaving 13 bases between them. Germline V gives CDR1 SGHAT, CDR2 FQNNGV. Here the CDR3 reads CASSLEGTGVETQYF. DNA for the CDR3: TGTGCCAGCAGCTTAGAGGGGACGGGGGTGGAGACCCAGTACTTC.

The chain combines TRBV12-3 or TRBV12-4 with TRBJ1-5; 9 bases agree with TRBD1. Losses at the gene ends were 6 bases for V and 7 bases for J; bases not matched to a gene: 4. This CDR3 spans 13 amino acids. CDR3 coding DNA: TGTGCCAGCAGCATGGACAGGGGCCAGCCCCAGCATTTT. Its protein product is CASSMDRGQPQHF.

V is TRBV18 and J is TRBJ1-6, with 7 bases identical to TRBD1. V was clipped by 3 bases and J by 4 bases; unmatched bases: 0. CDR1 KGHSH and CDR2 LQKENI come from the germline V gene. The CDR3 is 14 residues long. The CDR3 DNA is TGTGCCAGCTCACCGGGACAGTATAATTCACCCCTCCACTTT. Protein sequence: CASSPGQYNSPLHF.

The V call is TRBV4-3, the J call TRBJ2-5; TRBD2 matches at 9 bases. The V and J ends lost 0 bases and 5 bases, in that order; junction bases with no gene match: 7. In germline, CDR1 is LGHNA, CDR2 YSLEER. The CDR3 is 16 residues long. The CDR3 coding sequence is TGCGCCAGCAGCCAAGAACAGCGGGGGGCCGGGGAGACCCAGTACTTC. Translated, it gives CASSQEQRGAGETQYF.

The chain uses TRBV2 and TRBJ1-5, with no clear D. Germline V CDR1 and CDR2: SNHLY, FYNNEI. The CDR3 sequence is 15 residues long. With 2 bases removed from V and 0 bases from J, the gap between germline ends came to 8 bases. The CDR3 nucleotides read TGTGCCAGCAGTGAACTCGGAGATAGCAATCAGCCCCAGCATTTT. This sequence encodes CASSELGDSNQPQHF.

This chain joins TRBV11-2 and TRBJ1-4; no firm D call. The V end lost 2 bases, the J end lost 1 base, and 14 bases lay between the germline ends. The CDR3 is made up of 17 amino acids. Germline CDR1 SGHAT, CDR2 FQNNGV. The CDR3 DNA follows: TGTGCCAGCAGCTTAAGGAGCTCGACCTTAACTAATGAAAAACTGTTTTTT. Protein product: CASSLRSSTLTNEKLFF. Full variable domain (remainder filled in from reference TRBV11-2 and TRBJ1-4): EAGVAQSPRYKIIEKRQSVAFWCNPISGHATLYWYQQILGQGPKLLIQFQNNGVVDDSQLPKDRFSAERLKGVDSTLKIQPAKLEDSAVYLCASSLRSSTLTNEKLFFGSGTQLSVL.

CDR3 sequence: CASSSDRSQETQYF. CDR3 bases: TGTGCCAGCAGCTCGGACAGAAGCCAAGAGACCCAGTACTTC. The V gene is TRBV7-2, the J gene TRBJ2-5, with TRBD1 as a possible D gene (6 bases). The CDR3 contains 14 residues. Trimming removed 4 bases from V and 1 base from J, with 10 bases in between. CDR1 SGHTA and CDR2 FQGNSA come from the germline V gene.

The rearrangement uses TRBV4-2 and TRBJ2-5; 10 bases line up with TRBD2. J lost 2 bases, V lost 1 base, and 7 bases had no gene match. The CDR3 consists of 17 residues. CDR1 is LGHNA and CDR2 is YNFKEQ in the germline V gene. The CDR3 DNA is TGTGCCAGCAGCCAAGTAACACTAGCGGGGTCACAAGAGACCCAGTACTTC. Its protein product is CASSQVTLAGSQETQYF.

The J gene is TRBJ1-6, the V gene TRBV11-3; no clear D. The CDR3 consists of 14 residues. Per the germline V gene, CDR1 is SGHNT and CDR2 is YENEEA. The germline V and J ends were trimmed by 0 bases and 9 bases, with 9 bases remaining between them. The CDR3 reads CASSLDLQASPLHF. The CDR3 DNA reads as TGTGCCAGCAGCTTAGATCTCCAGGCTTCACCCCTCCACTTT. Full variable domain (remainder filled in from reference TRBV11-3 and TRBJ1-6): EAGVVQSPRYKIIEKKQPVAFWCNPISGHNTLYWYLQNLGQGPELLIRYENEEAVDDSQLPKDRFSAERLKGVDSTLKIQPAELGDSAVYLCASSLDLQASPLHFGNGTRLTVT.

The table lists this clone with a few counts. The V gene is TRBV3-1 (or the pseudogene TRBV3-2), the J gene TRBJ2-5; no clear D gene. The CDR3 is made up of 12 amino acids. Trimming pared 4 bases from V and 5 bases from J, leaving 8 bases between. Germline V gene sequence: CDR1 LGHDT, CDR2 YNNKEL (reference sequence). The CDR3 DNA reads as TGTGCCAGCAGCCCCGGGTGGGAGACCCAGTACTTC. Its translation is CASSPGWETQYF.

The chain employs TRBV6-5 and TRBJ1-1, with 7 bases matching TRBD1. V shed 5 bases and J 7 bases; nucleotides not matched to a gene: 7. This CDR3 contains 13 residues. CDR1 and CDR2 (germline): MNHEY, SVGAGI. CDR3 protein: CASSLFRTGEAFF. The CDR3 DNA reads TGTGCCAGCAGTCTCTTCCGGACAGGTGAAGCTTTCTTT.

The V and J genes are TRBV5-1 and TRBJ1-1, with TRBD1 as a possible D gene (6 bases). V was trimmed by 0 bases and J by 4 bases, leaving 19 bases between them. This CDR3 has 17 residues. Germline CDR1 and CDR2: SGHRS and YFSETQ. The CDR3 DNA is TGCGCCAGCAGCTTGGAGCCCCTACAGGGATGGGCCACTGAAGCTTTCTTT. Translated: CASSLEPLQGWATEAFF.

V and J are TRBV14 and TRBJ1-1; D is possibly TRBD1 (6 bases). Looked up from germline, CDR1 is SGHDN and CDR2 is FVKESK. Trimming shortened V by 4 bases and J by 1 base, and 13 bases separated the two germline ends. The CDR3 consists of 15 residues. For the CDR3, the DNA is TGTGCCAGCAGCCGAGCGGGGGGCCGGAACACTGAAGCTTTCTTT. Its protein is CASSRAGGRNTEAFF.

This clone was recorded once. The chain carries TRBV10-1 and TRBJ2-3; TRBD1 aligns across 7 bases. The CDR3 extends over 13 amino acids. The V segment lost 6 bases and the J segment 11 bases; nucleotides outside the gene matches: 11. Germline V lookup: CDR1 WNHNN, CDR2 SYGVQD (reference sequence). DNA for the CDR3: TGCGCCAGCAGCGGGACAGTCCAGTCGGAGCAGTATTTT. This translates into CASSGTVQSEQYF.

The chain is built from TRBV19 and TRBJ2-2; 8 positions match TRBD1. This CDR3 has 15 amino acids. Germline CDR1 reads LNHDA; CDR2 reads SQIVND (reference sequence). V shed 9 bases and J 2 bases; nucleotides not matched to a gene: 8. The chain's CDR3 is CASAPGGPNTGELFF. The CDR3 DNA reads as TGTGCCAGCGCCCCAGGGGGCCCCAACACCGGGGAGCTGTTTTTT.

V is TRBV3-1 (or the pseudogene TRBV3-2) and J is TRBJ2-3; 8 nucleotides line up with TRBD2. V gave up 1 base and J gave up 4 bases; unmatched junction bases: 1. Germline CDR1 is LGHDT and CDR2 is YNNKEL (reference sequence). The length of the CDR3 is 14 residues. The CDR3 DNA sequence: TGTGCCAGCAGCCAAGGGCGGGGGGCAGATACGCAGTATTTT. It yields the protein CASSQGRGADTQYF.

This sequence joins TRBV4-3 and TRBJ1-3; TRBD1 is a possible D gene (5 bases). Trimming shortened V by 1 base and J by 0 bases, and 22 bases separated the two germline ends. CDR1 and CDR2 (germline): LGHNA, YSLEER. The CDR3 runs 20 residues. Here the CDR3 DNA reads TGCGCCAGCAGCCAAGTTTCGGGCAGGGCTACGAATCCCTCTGGAAACACCATATATTTT. It is translated as CASSQVSGRATNPSGNTIYF.

This clone has only one observation. The gene calls are TRBV7-3 and TRBJ1-2; TRBD1 might be the D (5 bases). The CDR3 is 15 amino acids. The germline V and J ends were trimmed by 5 bases and 8 bases, with 21 bases remaining between them. The germline V gene has CDR1 SGHTA and CDR2 FQGTGA. The CDR3: CASSPNTLGALGYTF. The CDR3 nucleotides read TGTGCCAGCAGCCCTAACACGTTAGGGGCCTTGGGCTACACCTTC.

The chain couples TRBV29-1 to TRBJ2-5, with TRBD2 matching 9 bases. Germline CDR1 SQVTM, CDR2 ANQGSEA. This CDR3 comprises 14 residues. Germline trimming cut 1 base from V and 4 bases from J; bases unmatched to any gene: 4. Written as DNA, the CDR3 is TGCAGCGTTGAAGGGACTAGCGATGGAGAGACCCAGTACTTC. Amino acid sequence: CSVEGTSDGETQYF. The full variable domain, completed using reference TRBV29-1 and TRBJ2-5, is SAVISQKPSRDICQRGTSLTIQCQVDSQVTMMFWYRQQPGQSLTLIATANQGSEATYESGFVIDKFPISRPNLTFSTLTVSNMSPEDSSIYLCSVEGTSDGETQYFGPGTRLLVL.

The CDR3 coding sequence is TGTGCCAGCAGGGACACTTTGAACACTGAAGCTTTCTTT. This gives the protein CASRDTLNTEAFF. The rearrangement links TRBV28 to TRBJ1-1, with D perhaps TRBD1 (5 bases). The CDR3 sequence is 13 residues long. In germline, CDR1 is MDHEN, CDR2 SYDVKM. V lost 6 bases and J lost 0, with 8 bases in between.

The J gene is TRBJ1-3, the V gene TRBV4-1, with a tentative D call TRBD1 (6 bases). V shed 0 bases and J shed 4 bases, with 16 bases lying between them. The V gene's germline CDR1 is MGHRA and CDR2 YSYEKL. The CDR3 totals 17 residues. CDR3 sequence (DNA): TGCGCCAGCAGCCAAGAAAGGCGGCAGGGGCTAGGAAACACCATATATTTT. Its translation is CASSQERRQGLGNTIYF.

The rearrangement joins TRBV30 to TRBJ1-6; possible D gene TRBD1, 5 bases. Germline V CDR1 and CDR2: GTSNPN, SVGIG (reference sequence). Trimming stripped 1 base from V and 5 bases from J, with 12 bases between. The CDR3 runs 15 residues. CDR3: CAWSGRGGNNSPLHF. The DNA for the CDR3 is TGTGCCTGGAGTGGCCGGGGGGGTAATAATTCACCCCTCCACTTT.

The genes are TRBV18 and TRBJ1-3; D not resolved. The CDR3 is 17 amino acids. V was clipped by 1 base and J by 2 bases, with 15 bases between them. From germline, CDR1 is KGHSH and CDR2 LQKENI. The CDR3 region has the DNA TGTGCCAGCTCACCACGGGCCGAGGGATTACCTGGAAACACCATATATTTT. Translating gives CASSPRAEGLPGNTIYF.

The CDR3 coding sequence is TGCGCCAGCAGCTTCCGACAGGGATCAGATACGCAGTATTTT. It translates to CASSFRQGSDTQYF. This chain uses TRBV5-1 with TRBJ2-3; 7 bases map to TRBD1. After removal of 2 bases from V and 4 bases from J, the junction contained 4 bases not matched to a gene. This CDR3 comprises 14 residues. Germline CDR1 reads SGHRS; CDR2 reads YFSETQ.

The chain is built from TRBV11-2 and TRBJ1-3; TRBD1 is a possible D gene (5 bases). V was clipped by 1 base and J by 0 bases, with 7 bases between them. The CDR3 is 15 residues long. CDR1 and CDR2 (germline): SGHAT, FQNNGV. The CDR3 loop reads CASSLGQPSGNTIYF. The CDR3 DNA reads TGTGCCAGCAGCTTAGGACAGCCCTCTGGAAACACCATATATTTT.

The CDR3 DNA sequence: TGTGCCAGCAGCAATCCACAGGGAAACTCCTACGAGCAGTACTTC. Its protein product is CASSNPQGNSYEQYF. J is TRBJ2-7 and V is TRBV3-1 (or the pseudogene TRBV3-2), with TRBD1 as a possible D gene (6 bases). The germline V gene encodes CDR1 LGHDT and CDR2 YNNKEL (reference sequence). V gave up 5 bases and J gave up 0 bases, with 14 bases separating them. This CDR3 is built from 15 residues.

This clone was observed a single time. The chain has TRBV5-1 and TRBJ1-3, with D tentatively TRBD1 (6 bases). Germline CDR1 is SGHRS and CDR2 is YFSETQ. Trimming took off 0 bases at V and 1 base at J, with 11 bases between the two ends. The CDR3 totals 16 residues. The CDR3 is CASSLAGGRSGNTIYF. In DNA form, the CDR3 reads TGCGCCAGCAGCTTGGCCGGGGGGCGTTCTGGAAACACCATATATTTT.

The chain has TRBV10-3 and TRBJ2-1; 8 bases map to TRBD1. The V and J ends lost 3 bases and 5 bases, in that order; junction bases with no gene match: 12. This CDR3 is built from 17 residues. Germline lookup yields CDR1 ENHRY and CDR2 SYGVKD. The DNA of the CDR3 is TGTGCCATCAGTGAATCGATGTTGGGACAGGAAAACAATGAGCAGTTCTTC. Residues: CAISESMLGQENNEQFF.